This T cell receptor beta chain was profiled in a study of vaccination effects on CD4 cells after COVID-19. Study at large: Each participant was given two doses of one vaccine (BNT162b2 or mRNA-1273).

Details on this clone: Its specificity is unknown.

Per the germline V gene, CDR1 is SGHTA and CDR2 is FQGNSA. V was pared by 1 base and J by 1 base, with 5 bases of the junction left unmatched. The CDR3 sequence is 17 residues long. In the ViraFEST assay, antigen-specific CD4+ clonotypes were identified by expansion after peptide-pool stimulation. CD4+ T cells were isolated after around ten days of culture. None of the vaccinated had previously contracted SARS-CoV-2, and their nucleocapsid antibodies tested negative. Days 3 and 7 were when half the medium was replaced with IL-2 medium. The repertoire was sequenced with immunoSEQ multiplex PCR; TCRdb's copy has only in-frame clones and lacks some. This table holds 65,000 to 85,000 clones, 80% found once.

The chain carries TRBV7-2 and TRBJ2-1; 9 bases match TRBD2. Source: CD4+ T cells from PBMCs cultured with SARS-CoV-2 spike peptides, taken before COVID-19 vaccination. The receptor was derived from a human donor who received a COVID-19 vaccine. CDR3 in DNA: TGTGCCAGCAGCTTAGAATTGCTAGCGGGGTCCTACAATGAGCAGTTCTTC. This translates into CASSLELLAGSYNEQFF.